A single count supports the clone carrying this T cell receptor (beta chain). Germline V CDR1 and CDR2: KGHDR, SFDVKD. CDR3 size: 17 residues. The V gene lost 0 bases and the J gene lost 8 bases, with 19 bases spanning the gap. The method was immunoSEQ multiplex PCR; TCRdb's version includes in-frame clones alone and lacks a portion of them. The sample has approximately 500,000 clones; 70% to 90% are singletons. This entry belongs to a study of blood T cell repertoires in COVID-19. About the study: Researchers got acute and convalescent COVID-19 samples from the United States, Italy and Spain.

The gene calls are TRBV24-1 and TRBJ2-1, with TRBD2 as a possible D gene (6 bases). Source material: peripheral blood. The receptor was derived from a woman in her 50s with COVID-19, enrolled during active disease. This CDR3 is CATSDLPGDRVDDEQFF. The CDR3 DNA reads TGTGCCACCAGTGATTTGCCGGGGGATAGGGTAGACGATGAGCAGTTCTTC.